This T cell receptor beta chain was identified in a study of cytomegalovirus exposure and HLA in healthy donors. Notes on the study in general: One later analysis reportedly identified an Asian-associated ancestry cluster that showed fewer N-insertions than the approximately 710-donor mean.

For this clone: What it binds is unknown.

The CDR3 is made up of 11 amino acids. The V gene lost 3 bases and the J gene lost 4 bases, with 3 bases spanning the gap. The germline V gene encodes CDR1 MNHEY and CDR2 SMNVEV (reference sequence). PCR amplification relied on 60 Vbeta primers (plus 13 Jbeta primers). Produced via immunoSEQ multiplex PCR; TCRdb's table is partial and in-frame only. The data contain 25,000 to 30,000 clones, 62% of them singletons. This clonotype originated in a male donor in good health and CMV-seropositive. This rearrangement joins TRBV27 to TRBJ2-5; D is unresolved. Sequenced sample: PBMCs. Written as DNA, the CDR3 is TGTGCCAGCAGTTTTCGAGAGACCCAGTACTTC. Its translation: CASSFRETQYF.